Below, 20 T cell receptor beta chains from the same sample are listed, as sequenced in a study of blood T cell repertoires in COVID-19. Only in-frame clones appear in the TCRdb table, and some are missing; sequencing was by immunoSEQ multiplex PCR. The sample contains approximately 500,000 clones, approximately 89% of which appear only once. Sequencing used peripheral blood. The receptors here all came from a man aged 18 to 35 with COVID-19, enrolled during active disease.

CDR3 in DNA: TGTGCCAGCAGCTTGACAGGGACCACCGGGGAGCTGTTTTTT. It codes for CASSLTGTTGELFF. The gene calls are TRBV7-9 and TRBJ2-2; 7 bases match TRBD1. Germline V gene lookup returns CDR1 SEHNR and CDR2 FQNEAQ (reference sequence). The CDR3 covers 14 residues. V shed 3 bases and J 4 bases; nucleotides not matched to a gene: 2.

The rearrangement joins TRBV5-1 to TRBJ2-5, with TRBD1 as a possible D gene (6 bases). Between the trimmed V and J ends, which lost 4 bases and 2 bases, there was a span of 15 bases. CDR1 and CDR2 (germline): SGHRS, YFSETQ. The CDR3 is 15 residues long. CDR3 DNA sequence: TGCGCCAGCAGCATATCCACCGGGACACAAGAGACCCAGTACTTC. The encoded protein is CASSISTGTQETQYF.

The chain links TRBV5-8 to TRBJ2-1; 14 bases are shared with TRBD2. The CDR3 is 15 amino acids. Trimming cost V 3 bases and J 14 bases; bases outside gene matches: 10. Germline lookup yields CDR1 SGHTS and CDR2 YDEGEE. Here the CDR3 DNA reads TGTGCCAGCAGCTCATGGACTAGCGGGGGGCTGAGCGAGTTCTTC. Its translation is CASSSWTSGGLSEFF.

The chain couples TRBV11-2 to TRBJ2-2; TRBD1 is a possible D gene (5 bases). The CDR3 runs 15 residues. Germline lookup yields CDR1 SGHAT and CDR2 FQNNGV. Trimming removed 1 base from V and 6 bases from J, with 12 bases in between. The CDR3 DNA sequence: TGTGCCAGCAGCTTAGTGCAGGGTATGGCCGGGGAGCTGTTTTTT. This encodes CASSLVQGMAGELFF.

In nucleotides, the CDR3 is TGTGCCAGCAGTTACAGGGGTGTAAGAGGCTACACCTTC. Protein: CASSYRGVRGYTF. J is TRBJ1-2 and V is TRBV6-2 or TRBV6-3; a possible D gene is TRBD1 (5 bases). CDR1 and CDR2 from the germline V gene are MNHEY and SVGEGT. Between the trimmed V and J ends, which lost 2 bases and 8 bases, there was a span of 12 bases. The CDR3 consists of 13 residues.

CDR3 nucleotides: TGTGCCACACTGTCACACGGGTCCGGGTCACCCCTCCACTTT. Encoded protein: CATLSHGSGSPLHF. V usage is TRBV6-5 and J usage is TRBJ1-6; D gene unclear. Per germline, CDR1 MNHEY and CDR2 SVGAGI. V was clipped by 10 bases and J by 10 bases, with 20 bases between them. The CDR3 loop spans 14 amino acids.

The count of this clone is one. The chain joins TRBV6-1 to TRBJ1-1; maybe TRBD1 (5 bases). V lost 1 base to trimming and J lost 11 bases, with 14 bases between them. Per germline, CDR1 MNHNS and CDR2 SASEGT. The CDR3 spans 13 residues. Here the CDR3 DNA reads TGTGCCAGCAGTGAAGACAGGTCAGTGGTCGCTTTCTTT. Translating it yields CASSEDRSVVAFF.

This sequence joins TRBV7-9 and TRBJ2-1; 8 bases fit TRBD1. Germline values: CDR1 SEHNR, CDR2 FQNEAQ (reference sequence). The CDR3 covers 17 residues. The ends lost 5 bases at V and 5 bases at J; junction bases unmatched: 14. The CDR3 bases are TGTGCCAGCAGCCCCCGAAGGACCGGGACAGGTAACAATGAGCAGTTCTTC. It encodes CASSPRRTGTGNNEQFF.

The chain combines TRBV2 with TRBJ1-2; 7 bases fit TRBD1. The J segment lost 0 bases and the V segment lost 0 bases, leaving 1 base of the junction unmatched. The CDR3 spans 15 residues. Germline CDR1 reads SNHLY; CDR2 reads FYNNEI. The CDR3 protein is CASSEAQGANYGYTF. The DNA of the CDR3 is TGTGCCAGCAGTGAAGCGCAGGGGGCTAACTATGGCTACACCTTC.

The chain carries TRBV7-2 and TRBJ1-2, with D tentatively TRBD1 (6 bases). The germline V gene encodes CDR1 SGHTA and CDR2 FQGNSA. This CDR3 has 14 residues. V lost 4 bases, J lost 4 bases, and 13 bases lay in between. As DNA, the CDR3 is TGTGCCAGCAGCTCCCGGGGGGGCTCCTATGGCTACACCTTC. Amino acids: CASSSRGGSYGYTF.

The gene calls are TRBV19 and TRBJ1-6; 9 nucleotides agree with TRBD1. The germline V gene encodes CDR1 LNHDA and CDR2 SQIVND (reference sequence). The V segment lost 1 base and the J segment 4 bases; nucleotides outside the gene matches: 2. This CDR3 contains 16 residues. The DNA for the CDR3 is TGTGCCAGTAGTATAGGGGACAGGGCGTATAATTCACCCCTCCACTTT. This translates into CASSIGDRAYNSPLHF.

The rearrangement uses TRBV10-3 and TRBJ1-5, with 7 bases identical to TRBD1. Germline V lookup: CDR1 ENHRY, CDR2 SYGVKD. The CDR3 runs to 14 residues. V trimming: 6 bases; J trimming: 5 bases; junction bases outside the gene matches: 7. CDR3 coding DNA: TGTGCCATCAGGGCAGGGACAGCAGATCAGCCCCAGCATTTT. Protein: CAIRAGTADQPQHF.

The V call is TRBV27, the J call TRBJ1-1; no clear D. Germline values: CDR1 MNHEY, CDR2 SMNVEV (reference sequence). V dropped 4 bases and J dropped 0 bases, with 12 bases sitting between them. CDR3 size: 15 residues. The CDR3 here is CASSSDWAVNTEAFF. The CDR3 bases are TGTGCCAGCAGTTCCGATTGGGCAGTGAACACTGAAGCTTTCTTT.

The rearrangement joins TRBV30 to TRBJ2-7, with 10 bases aligning to TRBD1. The trim removed 7 bases at V and 4 bases at J, leaving 10 bases unmatched. The CDR3 sequence is 14 residues long. CDR1 GTSNPN and CDR2 SVGIG come from the germline V gene (reference sequence). The CDR3 DNA reads as TGTGCCTTAGAAATCCGGACAGGGGGATACGAGCAGTACTTC. Protein sequence: CALEIRTGGYEQYF.

V gene TRBV4-1 combines with J gene TRBJ2-5; 9 bases are shared with TRBD1. Germline V CDR1 and CDR2: MGHRA, YSYEKL. The CDR3 has 17 residues. J was trimmed by 6 bases and V by 0 bases; bases with no gene match: 11. CDR3 in DNA: TGCGCCAGCAGCCAAGATGATCGAGGGGGACAGGGAAAGACCCAGTACTTC. It codes for CASSQDDRGGQGKTQYF.

The V and J genes are TRBV18 and TRBJ2-3, with 10 bases fitting TRBD2. V lost 5 bases and J lost 6; bases outside the gene matches: 8. CDR3 length: 15 amino acids. Germline values: CDR1 KGHSH, CDR2 LQKENI. CDR3 nucleotide sequence: TGTGCCAGCTCAGGAAAGCTAGCGGGAGAGGATACGCAGTATTTT. This sequence encodes CASSGKLAGEDTQYF.

The chain uses TRBV15 and TRBJ1-1, with TRBD1 matching 7 bases. With V trimmed by 2 bases and J by 0 bases, 3 bases remained unmatched. The CDR3 length is 15 residues. CDR1 and CDR2 (germline): LNHNV, YYDKDF (reference sequence). The CDR3 is CATSRQGVMNTEAFF. The CDR3 DNA is TGTGCCACCAGCAGACAGGGGGTAATGAACACTGAAGCTTTCTTT.

J is TRBJ1-5 and V is TRBV4-1; 9 bases map to TRBD1. Looked up from germline, CDR1 is MGHRA and CDR2 is YSYEKL. J gave up 6 bases and V 4 bases, and 10 bases lay outside the gene matches. This CDR3 contains 16 residues. The DNA for the CDR3 is TGCGCCAGCAGCCCCTATGGGACAGGGTCAAGTCAGCCCCAGCATTTT. Translation: CASSPYGTGSSQPQHF.

For the CDR3, the DNA is TGTGCCAGCATCCAAACTAGCGGGGCGGTATCTGGGGCCAACGTCCTGACTTTC. This gives the protein CASIQTSGAVSGANVLTF. The gene calls are TRBV11-2 and TRBJ2-6; TRBD2 aligns across 10 bases. Germline assignment: CDR1 SGHAT and CDR2 FQNNGV. J gave up 1 base and V 7 bases, and 10 bases lay outside the gene matches. This CDR3 is built from 18 residues.

This clone was found a few times. The chain is built from TRBV7-2 and TRBJ1-2; TRBD1 might be the D (5 bases). Per germline, CDR1 SGHTA and CDR2 FQGNSA. Trimming removed 1 base at V and 4 bases at J, with 13 bases between. This CDR3 is 15 amino acids long. CDR3 protein: CASSLGTTVLYGYTF. CDR3 nucleotides: TGTGCCAGCAGCTTAGGGACGACAGTCCTCTATGGCTACACCTTC.